A single sample is the source of the 26 T cell receptor beta chains below, sequenced in a study of T cells in Graves' hyperthyroidism and ophthalmopathy. Amplified TCR beta CDR3 regions came from RNA transcripts. In the first-round RT-PCR of the TCR CDR3, the HTBI primer set was used. TCRdb re-analysed the multiplex PCR reads in MiXCR, keeping a single row per CDR3 protein. Here the sample spans about 270,000 distinct CDR3 sequences, about 20% being singletons. The sample was blood. The receptors stem from a man aged 25 to 45 with Graves' ophthalmopathy.

The table lists this clonotype with a few counts. The chain couples TRBV6-5 to TRBJ2-6, with D perhaps matching TRBD1 or TRBD2 (5 bases each). The CDR3 runs 15 residues. In germline, CDR1 is MNHEY, CDR2 SVGAGI. Trimming cost V 0 bases and J 12 bases, with 15 bases left between them. CDR3 region: CASSYSRGPSLVLTF. The CDR3 DNA reads TGTGCCAGCAGTTACTCTCGGGGCCCCTCACTCGTCCTGACTTTC.

This clonotype was recorded at least ten times. The chain couples TRBV2 to TRBJ1-1; possible D gene TRBD1, 6 bases. Looked up from germline, CDR1 is SNHLY and CDR2 is FYNNEI. With 9 bases removed from V and 1 base from J, the gap between germline ends came to 9 bases. The CDR3 sequence is 12 residues long. As DNA, the CDR3 is TGTGCCAGTACAGGGACGAACACTGAAGCTTTCTTT. This codes for CASTGTNTEAFF. Combining the CDR3 with reference TRBV2 and TRBJ1-1 gives the whole variable domain EPEVTQTPSHQVTQMGQEVILRCVPISNHLYFYWYRQILGQKVEFLVSFYNNEISEKSEIFDDQFSVERPDGSNFTLKIRSTKLEDSAMYFCASTGTNTEAFFGQGTRLTVV.

This clonotype was counted ten times or more. This CDR3 is CASSLPGTGSEKLFF. Written as DNA, the CDR3 is TGCGCCAGCAGCTTGCCGGGGACAGGGAGTGAAAAACTGTTTTTT. The rearrangement links TRBV5-1 to TRBJ1-4; 9 nucleotides align to TRBD1. Trimming took 1 base from V and 7 from J; bases not matched to a gene: 5. CDR1 and CDR2 from the germline V gene are SGHRS and YFSETQ. The CDR3 sequence is 15 residues long.

CDR3 in DNA: TGTGCCAGCTCACCAAGGCTAGCGGGATCTAATGAGCAGTTCTTC. Amino acid sequence: CASSPRLAGSNEQFF. The chain recombines TRBV18 with TRBJ2-1; 9 nucleotides line up with TRBD2. The CDR3 sequence is 15 residues long. CDR1 and CDR2 (germline): KGHSH, LQKENI. The ends lost 2 bases at V and 7 bases at J; junction bases unmatched: 6.

The table lists this clonotype with many counts. The chain links TRBV10-3 to TRBJ2-1; a possible D gene is TRBD1 (5 bases). CDR1 and CDR2 from the germline V gene are ENHRY and SYGVKD. The CDR3 loop spans 15 amino acids. Trimming pared 6 bases from V and 5 bases from J, leaving 17 bases between. The CDR3 here is CAIRKTGSLDNEQFF. CDR3 nucleotide sequence: TGTGCCATCAGAAAAACAGGTAGCCTGGACAATGAGCAGTTCTTC.

The table lists this clonotype with many counts. The rearrangement links TRBV12-3 or TRBV12-4 to TRBJ1-3; possibly TRBD1 for D (6 bases). This CDR3 spans 15 amino acids. The V gene lost 5 bases and the J gene lost 0 bases, with 11 bases spanning the gap. CDR3 DNA: TGTGCCAGCAGTCCCTGGACAGCCTCTGGAAACACCATATATTTT. This translates into CASSPWTASGNTIYF.

This clonotype was observed a handful of times. The CDR3 region has the DNA TGTGCCAGCAGCCAGCAGGGGGGACTAGCAAGCGGGGAGCTGTTTTTT. Residues: CASSQQGGLASGELFF. This rearrangement joins TRBV3-1 to TRBJ2-2; 9 nucleotides agree with TRBD2. The CDR3 runs to 16 residues. The germline V gene encodes CDR1 LGHDT and CDR2 YNNKEL (reference sequence). The V and J ends lost 3 bases and 7 bases, in that order; junction bases with no gene match: 9.

A few counts support this clonotype. A much larger clone differs from this one at a single base, so this may be a read error. The chain has TRBV5-1 and TRBJ2-3; D ambiguous. Germline values: CDR1 SGHRS, CDR2 YFSETQ. CDR3 length: 16 amino acids. Here the CDR3 reads CASSPTPRGSTDAQYF. In nucleotides, the CDR3 is TGCGCCAGCAGCCCGACTCCCCGAGGAAGCACAGATGCGCAGTATTTT.

For the CDR3, the DNA is TGCGCCAGCAGCCCGGCACCAGCGGGAGGATCCAATGAGCAGTTCTTC. The encoded protein is CASSPAPAGGSNEQFF. The chain links TRBV5-1 to TRBJ2-1; 9 nucleotides align to TRBD2. In germline, CDR1 is SGHRS, CDR2 YFSETQ. With V trimmed by 4 bases and J by 6 bases, 11 bases remained unmatched. This CDR3 is built from 16 residues.

This clonotype appeared a few times. The rearrangement uses TRBV12-3 or TRBV12-4 and TRBJ2-4; 8 positions agree with TRBD1. The CDR3 runs 14 residues. The junction had 11 bases not matched to a gene; V was cut back by 7 bases and J by 9 bases. The CDR3 spells CASTRQGSYAIQYF. The CDR3 DNA reads as TGTGCCAGCACCCGACAGGGGTCGTATGCCATTCAGTACTTC.

There are many counts of this clonotype. CDR3 in amino acids: CASSFRTSGTDTQYF. CDR3 nucleotides: TGTGCCAGCAGTTTTCGGACTAGCGGGACAGATACGCAGTATTTT. The chain combines TRBV6-1 with TRBJ2-3; 11 bases are shared with TRBD2. The CDR3 consists of 15 residues. CDR1 and CDR2 from the germline V gene are MNHNS and SASEGT. Germline trimming cut 5 bases from V and 3 bases from J; bases unmatched to any gene: 4.

In this sample, this clonotype turned up many times. This chain uses TRBV30 with TRBJ2-2, with D uncertain. The CDR3 spans 11 residues. Looked up from germline, CDR1 is GTSNPN and CDR2 is SVGIG (reference sequence). CDR3 residues: CASTVPGELFF. The DNA for the CDR3 is TGTGCATCGACCGTCCCCGGGGAGCTGTTTTTT.

This clonotype was observed a handful of times. This sequence joins TRBV28 and TRBJ1-3, with D perhaps TRBD1 (6 bases). Germline CDR1 is MDHEN and CDR2 is SYDVKM. This CDR3 is built from 16 residues. V lost 5 bases and J 4 bases, leaving 18 bases between the germline ends. Written as DNA, the CDR3 is TGTGCCAGCAGTAATACAGGGTTCAGTGCGGGAAACACCATATATTTT. Protein: CASSNTGFSAGNTIYF.

This clonotype came up a few times. The chain couples TRBV11-3 to TRBJ2-1; unclear D gene. The germline CDR1 and CDR2 sequences are SGHNT and YENEEA. V was clipped by 5 bases and J by 0 bases, with 17 bases between them. The CDR3 runs to 17 residues. CDR3: CASSPSKGLSSYNEQFF. The CDR3 nucleotides are TGTGCCAGCAGCCCCTCCAAAGGTCTCTCCTCCTACAATGAGCAGTTCTTC.

This clonotype was detected a few times. V usage is TRBV27 and J usage is TRBJ2-7; 12 nucleotides match TRBD2. J was trimmed by 1 base and V by 6 bases; bases with no gene match: 4. The V gene's germline CDR1 is MNHEY and CDR2 SMNVEV (reference sequence). This CDR3 is 15 amino acids long. CDR3 protein: CASRVGTSGSYEQYF. CDR3 bases: TGTGCCAGCAGGGTAGGGACTAGCGGGTCCTACGAGCAGTACTTC.

This clonotype was detected many times. The chain recombines TRBV5-1 with TRBJ2-2; D gene uncertain. Trimming cost V 4 bases and J 0 bases, with 4 bases left between them. CDR3 length equals 13 residues. Germline V gives CDR1 SGHRS, CDR2 YFSETQ. The CDR3 is CASSLANTGELFF. CDR3 DNA sequence: TGCGCCAGCAGCCTCGCGAACACCGGGGAGCTGTTTTTT.

This clonotype came up a few times. The rearrangement links TRBV12-3 or TRBV12-4 to TRBJ2-1; D perhaps matches TRBD2 (6 bases). V lost 8 bases to trimming and J lost 6 bases, with 20 bases between them. The CDR3 is made up of 15 amino acids. CDR3: CASAATPGASNEQFF. For the CDR3, the DNA is TGTGCCAGCGCCGCTACCCCGGGAGCCTCCAATGAGCAGTTCTTC.

CDR3 nucleotide sequence: TGTGCTAGTGTGCGGGGTCGAAACACCATATATTTT. Translation: CASVRGRNTIYF. The V and J genes are TRBV12-5 and TRBJ1-3, with D unresolved. V was cut by 7 bases and J by 5 bases, with 9 bases left in between. Germline V gene data show CDR1 as LGHNT and CDR2 as FRNRAP. The CDR3 is 12 amino acids.

To note about this clonotype: A much larger clone differs from this one at a single base, so this may be a read error. The J gene is TRBJ2-3, the V gene TRBV2, with D tentatively TRBD1 (5 bases). Germline V CDR1 and CDR2: SNHLY, FYNNEI. This CDR3 spans 14 amino acids. The CDR3 here is CASSAQGYTYTQYF. Written as DNA, the CDR3 is TGTGCCAGCAGTGCCCAGGGATACACATATACGCAGTATTTT.

This clonotype was detected only a few times. V usage is TRBV5-5 and J usage is TRBJ1-6; TRBD1 aligns across 7 bases. J gave up 6 bases and V 1 base, and 7 bases lay outside the gene matches. Germline lookup yields CDR1 SGHKS and CDR2 YYEKEE (reference sequence). The CDR3 extends over 16 amino acids. The CDR3 here is CASSLNPGTANSPLHF. The DNA of the CDR3 is TGTGCCAGCAGCTTGAATCCCGGGACAGCTAATTCACCCCTCCACTTT.

This chain links TRBV6-1 with TRBJ1-5; D remains unclear. The CDR3 spans 15 residues. Deletions cut 7 bases from V and 1 base from J, with 14 bases between. Germline loops: CDR1 MNHNS, CDR2 SASEGT. CDR3 bases: TGTGCCAGCACCCTTCTTTCGGGAAGCAATCAGCCCCAGCATTTT. Protein product: CASTLLSGSNQPQHF.

This clonotype appeared a few times. This chain connects TRBV18 to TRBJ2-3; 11 bases agree with TRBD2. The CDR3 has 17 residues. CDR1 and CDR2 from the germline V gene are KGHSH and LQKENI. V lost 5 bases to trimming and J lost 2 bases; unmatched junction nucleotides: 9. CDR3 loop: CASSSKTSGTSTDTQYF. DNA for the CDR3: TGTGCCAGCTCATCTAAGACTAGCGGGACGTCCACAGATACGCAGTATTTT.

The sample holds a few counts of this clonotype. This chain uses TRBV20-1 with TRBJ2-2; D remains ambiguous. V lost 0 bases and J 3 bases, leaving 5 bases between the germline ends. Germline-derived CDR1 and CDR2 are DFQATT and SNEGSKA (reference sequence). The CDR3 totals 13 residues. CDR3 sequence (DNA): TGCAGTGCTAGAGACCGTTACACCGGGGAGCTGTTTTTT. Its translation is CSARDRYTGELFF.

This chain joins TRBV6-1 and TRBJ1-1, with unresolved D. Germline V gene lookup returns CDR1 MNHNS and CDR2 SASEGT. The CDR3 is 14 residues long. The V end lost 2 bases, the J end lost 1 base, and 8 bases lay between the germline ends. The CDR3 loop reads CASSETHRNTEAFF. The CDR3 nucleotides read TGTGCCAGCAGTGAAACCCACAGGAACACTGAAGCTTTCTTT.

This clonotype has a handful of counts. The chain has TRBV6-1 and TRBJ2-7, with TRBD1 matching over 8 bases. Germline V lookup: CDR1 MNHNS, CDR2 SASEGT. There are 15 residues in the CDR3. The junction had 7 bases not matched to a gene; V was cut back by 6 bases and J by 0 bases. CDR3: CASRLNRGSSYEQYF. Here the CDR3 DNA reads TGTGCCAGCAGACTTAACAGGGGGAGCTCCTACGAGCAGTACTTC.

This clonotype showed up many times. V gene TRBV28 combines with J gene TRBJ1-2; TRBD1 might be the D (5 bases). This CDR3 region has 13 residues. The ends were cut back, 2 bases at V and 8 bases at J, with 12 bases in the middle. The germline gives CDR1 MDHEN, CDR2 SYDVKM. DNA of the CDR3: TGTGCCAGCAGTTTAGTGGGACTCTTGGGCTACACCTTC. Translation gives CASSLVGLLGYTF.